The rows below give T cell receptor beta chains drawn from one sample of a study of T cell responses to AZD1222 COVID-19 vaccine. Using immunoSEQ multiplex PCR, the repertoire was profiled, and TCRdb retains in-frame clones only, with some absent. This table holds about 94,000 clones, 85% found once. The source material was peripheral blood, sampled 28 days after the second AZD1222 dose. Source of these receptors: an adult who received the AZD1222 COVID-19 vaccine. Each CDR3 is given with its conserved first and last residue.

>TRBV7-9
CASSLTVVDTGELFF
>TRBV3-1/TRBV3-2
CASSQDLAGGLGTGELFF
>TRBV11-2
CASSSQSRTGNTEAFF
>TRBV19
CASSQPGDRGQPQHF
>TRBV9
CASSPQMGGKLFF
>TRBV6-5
CASNNEPGIAFGYTF
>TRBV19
CASTSRTGQETQYF
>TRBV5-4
CASSTGASSNQPQHF
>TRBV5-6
CASSLGAGSYEQYF
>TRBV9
CASSVVGSYNEQFF
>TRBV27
CASRDRVGNQPQHF
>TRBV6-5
CASSYSPTGNEQYF
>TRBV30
CAWSVRAANTEAFF
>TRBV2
CASSGGARSSYEQYF
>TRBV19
CASSMMGQHGEKLFF
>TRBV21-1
CASSLWVKRPGETNTEAFF
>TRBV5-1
CASSLKAKVAGGTNYNEQFF
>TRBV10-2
CASSGFSGNTIYF
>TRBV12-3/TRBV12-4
CASSWESNSPLHF
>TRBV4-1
CASSQGTGLSSGNTIYF
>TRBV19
CASSILGTAGGELFF
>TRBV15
CATSRDGDTPQETQYF